This T cell receptor beta chain is from a study of T cell responses to AZD1222 COVID-19 vaccine. Study-level findings and limits: Every sample of the repertoires postdated the peak T cell response.

Clones were sequenced by immunoSEQ multiplex PCR, and TCRdb holds only the in-frame ones, with some missing. The repertoire holds roughly 100,000 clones, with 82% as singletons. From germline, CDR1 is MGHDK and CDR2 SYGVNS. CDR3 length: 15 residues. Trimming removed 4 bases from V and 8 bases from J, with 17 bases in between. A remark on this clone: The antigen is undetermined.

The clonotype originates from an adult in good health. This specimen consisted of peripheral blood, obtained on day 0 of AZD1222 vaccination. This sequence joins TRBV25-1 and TRBJ1-4; a weak D match, TRBD1 (5 bases). The CDR3: CASSVGGGRNEKLFF. CDR3 sequence (DNA): TGTGCCAGCAGTGTTGGGGGAGGGCGAAACGAAAAACTGTTTTTT.